These 10 T cell receptor beta chains came from one sample sequenced in a study of shared clonotypes between healthy human individuals. Positively selected for CCR7, the CD45RO-negative cells used as naive CD8 cells excluded terminally differentiated effector memory CD45RA+ cells. Only in-frame clones appear in the TCRdb table, and some are missing; sequencing was by immunoSEQ multiplex PCR. This table holds approximately 600,000 clones, approximately 95% found once. Sequencing input: naive CD8+ T cells sorted from blood. These receptors came from a woman in her twenties or thirties in good health.

The genes are TRBV15 and TRBJ1-3; D remains ambiguous. The CDR3 covers 14 residues. CDR1 is LNHNV and CDR2 is YYDKDF in the germline V gene (reference sequence). The ends were cut back, 5 bases at V and 1 base at J, with 9 bases in the middle. CDR3 residues: CATSGGGSGNTIYF. CDR3 in DNA: TGTGCCACCAGCGGAGGAGGATCTGGAAACACCATATATTTT.

The CDR3 here is CASSGYDRTNYGYTF. DNA for the CDR3: TGTGCCAGCAGCGGGTACGACAGGACTAACTATGGCTACACCTTC. The rearrangement uses TRBV9 and TRBJ1-2, with D perhaps TRBD1 (6 bases). Trimming took 3 bases from V and 0 from J, leaving 12 bases between them. This CDR3 region has 15 residues. Germline-derived CDR1 and CDR2 are SGDLS and YYNGEE.

The rearrangement links TRBV27 to TRBJ2-7; 13 bases are a match to TRBD2. The germline V gene has CDR1 MNHEY and CDR2 SMNVEV (reference sequence). The CDR3 has 16 residues. The trim removed 4 bases at V and 4 bases at J, leaving 7 bases unmatched. This CDR3 is CASSSPTSGRPYEQYF. The CDR3 nucleotides are TGTGCCAGCAGTTCTCCGACTAGCGGGAGGCCTTACGAGCAGTACTTC.

This clone was found a few times. The J gene is TRBJ1-5, the V gene TRBV2; D is unclear. CDR3 length: 12 residues. V was shortened by 7 bases and J by 6 bases, with 10 bases between the two germline ends. The germline V gene encodes CDR1 SNHLY and CDR2 FYNNEI. Written as DNA, the CDR3 is TGTGCCAGCAAGCGGGGAGGTCAGCCCCAGCATTTT. This encodes CASKRGGQPQHF.

The chain uses TRBV11-2 and TRBJ1-2; D unresolved. V was trimmed by 1 base and J by 5 bases, leaving 14 bases between them. The CDR3 has 15 amino acids. Germline CDR1 SGHAT, CDR2 FQNNGV. The CDR3 DNA reads TGTGCCAGCAGCTTAGCGGCCAGGCGACTATATGGCTACACCTTC. The encoded protein is CASSLAARRLYGYTF. Using reference TRBV11-2 and TRBJ1-2 for the parts outside the CDR3, the full variable domain is EAGVAQSPRYKIIEKRQSVAFWCNPISGHATLYWYQQILGQGPKLLIQFQNNGVVDDSQLPKDRFSAERLKGVDSTLKIQPAKLEDSAVYLCASSLAARRLYGYTFGSGTRLTVV.

V and J are TRBV27 and TRBJ2-7; no firm D call. The CDR3 loop spans 13 amino acids. V lost 1 base to trimming and J lost 3 bases, with 7 bases between them. Germline values: CDR1 MNHEY, CDR2 SMNVEV (reference sequence). The CDR3 is CASSLYWDYEQYF. In nucleotides, the CDR3 is TGTGCCAGCAGTTTATACTGGGACTACGAGCAGTACTTC.

About this clone itself: Other nucleotide sequences from this sample produce the same CDR3. V and J are TRBV11-2 and TRBJ2-7; D may be TRBD2 (6 bases). Germline V gene sequence: CDR1 SGHAT, CDR2 FQNNGV. The V end was cut by 3 bases, the J end by 4 bases, with 7 bases between. The CDR3 sequence is 12 residues long. This CDR3 is CASSLAGYEQYF. DNA for the CDR3: TGTGCCAGCAGCTTGGCGGGATACGAGCAGTACTTC.

The V gene is TRBV27, the J gene TRBJ1-2; 7 nucleotides line up with TRBD1. V lost 3 bases and J lost 7; bases outside the gene matches: 8. Germline lookup yields CDR1 MNHEY and CDR2 SMNVEV (reference sequence). This CDR3 is built from 14 residues. CDR3 amino acids: CASSFSDRVLGYTF. CDR3 DNA sequence: TGTGCCAGCAGTTTTTCAGACAGGGTCCTTGGCTACACCTTC.

This clone occurred once. The chain combines TRBV6-1 with TRBJ2-7; no definite D call. The V end lost 6 bases, the J end lost 1 base, and 10 bases lay between the germline ends. This CDR3 is built from 13 residues. CDR1 is MNHNS, CDR2 SASEGT, per germline. CDR3 in DNA: TGTGCCAGCAGCCGGACCGAATCCTACGAGCAGTACTTC. Protein: CASSRTESYEQYF.

The rearrangement uses TRBV6-4 and TRBJ1-4, with D unclear. The V and J ends lost 7 bases and 7 bases respectively, with 13 bases between them. The CDR3 sequence is 13 residues long. Germline-derived CDR1 and CDR2 are MRHNA and SNTAGT. CDR3 bases: TGTGCCAGCAACGACTCTGAGGGTGAAAAACTGTTTTTT. Amino acid sequence: CASNDSEGEKLFF.